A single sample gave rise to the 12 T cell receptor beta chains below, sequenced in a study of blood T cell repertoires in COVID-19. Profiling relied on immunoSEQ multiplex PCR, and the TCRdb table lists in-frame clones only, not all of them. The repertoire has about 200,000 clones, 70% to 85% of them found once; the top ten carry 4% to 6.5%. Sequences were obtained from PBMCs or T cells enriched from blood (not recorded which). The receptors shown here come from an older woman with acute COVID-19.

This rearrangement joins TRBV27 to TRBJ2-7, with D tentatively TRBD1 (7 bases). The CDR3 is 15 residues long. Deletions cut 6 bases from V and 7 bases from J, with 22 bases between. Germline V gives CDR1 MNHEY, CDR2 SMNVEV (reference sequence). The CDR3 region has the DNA TGTGCCAGCAGCACCTGGGGTAAGGGGGCGGGGGAGCAGTACGTC. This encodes CASSTWGKGAGEQYV.

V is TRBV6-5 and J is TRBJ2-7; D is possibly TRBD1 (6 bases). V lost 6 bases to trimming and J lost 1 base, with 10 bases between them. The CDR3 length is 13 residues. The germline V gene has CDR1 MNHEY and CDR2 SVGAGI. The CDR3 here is CASSPTGSYEQYF. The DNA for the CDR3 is TGTGCCAGCAGCCCGACAGGTTCCTACGAGCAGTACTTC.

CDR3 region: CAIRLGLFTDTQYF. DNA for the CDR3: TGTGCCATCAGATTGGGGCTATTCACAGATACGCAGTATTTT. J is TRBJ2-3 and V is TRBV10-3, with TRBD1 as a possible D gene (5 bases). The CDR3 loop spans 14 amino acids. Per the germline V gene, CDR1 is ENHRY and CDR2 is SYGVKD. The V end was cut by 6 bases, the J end by 2 bases, with 12 bases between.

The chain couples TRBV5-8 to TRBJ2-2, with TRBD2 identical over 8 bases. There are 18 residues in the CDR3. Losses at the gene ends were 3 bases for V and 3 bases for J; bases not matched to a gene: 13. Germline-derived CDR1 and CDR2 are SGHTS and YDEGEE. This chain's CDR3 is CASSSRPGSGRDTGELFF. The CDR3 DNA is TGTGCCAGCAGCTCTAGGCCAGGGAGCGGGAGAGACACCGGGGAGCTGTTTTTT.

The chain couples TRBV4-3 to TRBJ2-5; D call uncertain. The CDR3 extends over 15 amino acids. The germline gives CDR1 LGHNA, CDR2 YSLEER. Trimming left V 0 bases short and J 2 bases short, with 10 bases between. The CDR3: CASSQDTLVQETQYF. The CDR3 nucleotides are TGCGCCAGCAGCCAAGATACCCTAGTTCAAGAGACCCAGTACTTC.

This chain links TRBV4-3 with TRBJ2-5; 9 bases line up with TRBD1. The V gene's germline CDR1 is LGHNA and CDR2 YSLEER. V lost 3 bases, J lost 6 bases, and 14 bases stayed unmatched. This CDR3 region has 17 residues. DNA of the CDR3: TGCGCCAGCAGCCAGGACCCGCCGGGACAGGGTGGAAAGACCCAGTACTTC. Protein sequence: CASSQDPPGQGGKTQYF.

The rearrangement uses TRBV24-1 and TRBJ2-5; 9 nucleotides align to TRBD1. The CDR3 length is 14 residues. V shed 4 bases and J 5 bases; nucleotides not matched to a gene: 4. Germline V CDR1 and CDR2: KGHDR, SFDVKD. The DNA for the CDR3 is TGTGCCACCAGTGAGGGTGGGACAGGGGAGACCCAGTACTTC. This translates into CATSEGGTGETQYF.

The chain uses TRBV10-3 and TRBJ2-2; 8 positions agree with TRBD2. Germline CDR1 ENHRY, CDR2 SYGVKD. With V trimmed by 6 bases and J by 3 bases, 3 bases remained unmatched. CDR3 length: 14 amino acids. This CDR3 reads CAISGRVDTGELFF. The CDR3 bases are TGTGCCATCAGCGGGAGGGTGGACACCGGGGAGCTGTTTTTT.

The CDR3 here is CASSLAADTQYF. In nucleotides, the CDR3 is TGTGCCAGCAGCTTAGCTGCAGATACGCAGTATTTT. This chain joins TRBV11-2 and TRBJ2-3; D ambiguous. Trimming cost V 1 base and J 4 bases, with 3 bases left between them. The V gene's germline CDR1 is SGHAT and CDR2 FQNNGV. This CDR3 comprises 12 residues.

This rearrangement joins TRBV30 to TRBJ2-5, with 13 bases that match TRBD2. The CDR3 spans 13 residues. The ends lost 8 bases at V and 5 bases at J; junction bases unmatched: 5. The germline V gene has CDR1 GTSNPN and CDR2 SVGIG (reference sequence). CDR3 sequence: CAGLAGVGETQYF. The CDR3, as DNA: TGTGCCGGACTAGCGGGAGTAGGTGAGACCCAGTACTTC.

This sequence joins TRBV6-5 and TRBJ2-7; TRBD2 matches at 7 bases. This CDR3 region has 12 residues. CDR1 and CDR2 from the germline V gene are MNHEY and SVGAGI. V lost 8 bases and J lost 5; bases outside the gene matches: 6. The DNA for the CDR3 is TGTGCCAGCGGCGGGAGACCCAACGAGCAGTACTTC. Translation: CASGGRPNEQYF.

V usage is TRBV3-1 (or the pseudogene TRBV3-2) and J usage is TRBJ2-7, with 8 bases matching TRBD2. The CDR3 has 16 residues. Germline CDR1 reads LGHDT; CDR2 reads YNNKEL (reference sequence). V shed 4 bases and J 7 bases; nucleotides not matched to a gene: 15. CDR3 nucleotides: TGTGCCAGCAGCCGGGTTGCGGGGGGCGGGGCGGAGGAGCAGTACTTC. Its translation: CASSRVAGGGAEEQYF.